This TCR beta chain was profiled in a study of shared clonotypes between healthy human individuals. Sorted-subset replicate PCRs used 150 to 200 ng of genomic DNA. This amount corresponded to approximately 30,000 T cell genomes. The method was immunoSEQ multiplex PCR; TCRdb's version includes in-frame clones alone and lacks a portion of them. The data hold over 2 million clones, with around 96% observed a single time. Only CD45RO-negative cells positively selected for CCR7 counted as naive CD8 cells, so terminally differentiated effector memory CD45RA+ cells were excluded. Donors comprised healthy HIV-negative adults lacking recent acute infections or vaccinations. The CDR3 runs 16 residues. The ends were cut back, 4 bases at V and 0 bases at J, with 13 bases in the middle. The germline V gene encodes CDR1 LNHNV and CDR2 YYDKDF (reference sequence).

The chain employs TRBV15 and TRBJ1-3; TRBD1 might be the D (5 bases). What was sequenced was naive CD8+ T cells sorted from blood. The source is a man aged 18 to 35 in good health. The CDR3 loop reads CATSTPGTGSGNTIYF. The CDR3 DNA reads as TGTGCCACCAGCACCCCCGGGACTGGCTCTGGAAACACCATATATTTT.